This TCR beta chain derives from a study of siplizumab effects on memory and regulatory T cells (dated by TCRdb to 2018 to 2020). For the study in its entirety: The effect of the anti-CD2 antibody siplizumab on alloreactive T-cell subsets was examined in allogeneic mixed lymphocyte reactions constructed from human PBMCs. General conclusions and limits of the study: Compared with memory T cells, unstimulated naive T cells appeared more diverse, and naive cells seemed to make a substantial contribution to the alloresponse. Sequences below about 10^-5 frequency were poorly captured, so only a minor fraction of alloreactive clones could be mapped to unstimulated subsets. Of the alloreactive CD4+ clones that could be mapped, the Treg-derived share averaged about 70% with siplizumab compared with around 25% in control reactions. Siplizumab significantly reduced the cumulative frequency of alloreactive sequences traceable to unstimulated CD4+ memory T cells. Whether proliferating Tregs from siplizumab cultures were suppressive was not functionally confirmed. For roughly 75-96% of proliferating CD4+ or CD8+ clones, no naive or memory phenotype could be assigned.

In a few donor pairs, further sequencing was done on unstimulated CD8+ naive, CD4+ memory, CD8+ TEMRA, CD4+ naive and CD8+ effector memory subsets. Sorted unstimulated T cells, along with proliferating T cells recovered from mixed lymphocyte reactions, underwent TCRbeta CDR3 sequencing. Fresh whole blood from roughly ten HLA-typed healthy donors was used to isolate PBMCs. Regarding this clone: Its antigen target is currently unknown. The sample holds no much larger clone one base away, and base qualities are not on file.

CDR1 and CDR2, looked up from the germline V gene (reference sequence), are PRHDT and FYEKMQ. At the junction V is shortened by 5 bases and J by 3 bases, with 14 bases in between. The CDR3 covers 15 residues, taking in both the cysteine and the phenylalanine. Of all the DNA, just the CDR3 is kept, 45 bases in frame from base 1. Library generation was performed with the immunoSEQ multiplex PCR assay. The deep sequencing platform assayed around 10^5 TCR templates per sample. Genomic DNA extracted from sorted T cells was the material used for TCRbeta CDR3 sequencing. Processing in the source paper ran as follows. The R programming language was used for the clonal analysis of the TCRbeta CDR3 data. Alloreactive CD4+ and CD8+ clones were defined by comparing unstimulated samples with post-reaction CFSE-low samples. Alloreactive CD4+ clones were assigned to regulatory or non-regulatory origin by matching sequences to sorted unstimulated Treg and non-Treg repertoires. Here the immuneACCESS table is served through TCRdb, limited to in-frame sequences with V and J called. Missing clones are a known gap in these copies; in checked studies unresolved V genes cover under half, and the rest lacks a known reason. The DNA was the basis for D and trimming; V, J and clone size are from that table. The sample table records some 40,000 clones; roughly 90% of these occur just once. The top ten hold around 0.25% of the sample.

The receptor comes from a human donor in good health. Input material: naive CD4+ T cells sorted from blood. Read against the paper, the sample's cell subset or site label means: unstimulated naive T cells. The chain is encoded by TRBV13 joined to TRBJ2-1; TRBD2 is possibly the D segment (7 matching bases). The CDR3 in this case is CASSPTGGLYNEQFF. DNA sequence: TGTGCCAGCAGCCCCACCGGGGGGCTCTACAATGAGCAGTTCTTC.